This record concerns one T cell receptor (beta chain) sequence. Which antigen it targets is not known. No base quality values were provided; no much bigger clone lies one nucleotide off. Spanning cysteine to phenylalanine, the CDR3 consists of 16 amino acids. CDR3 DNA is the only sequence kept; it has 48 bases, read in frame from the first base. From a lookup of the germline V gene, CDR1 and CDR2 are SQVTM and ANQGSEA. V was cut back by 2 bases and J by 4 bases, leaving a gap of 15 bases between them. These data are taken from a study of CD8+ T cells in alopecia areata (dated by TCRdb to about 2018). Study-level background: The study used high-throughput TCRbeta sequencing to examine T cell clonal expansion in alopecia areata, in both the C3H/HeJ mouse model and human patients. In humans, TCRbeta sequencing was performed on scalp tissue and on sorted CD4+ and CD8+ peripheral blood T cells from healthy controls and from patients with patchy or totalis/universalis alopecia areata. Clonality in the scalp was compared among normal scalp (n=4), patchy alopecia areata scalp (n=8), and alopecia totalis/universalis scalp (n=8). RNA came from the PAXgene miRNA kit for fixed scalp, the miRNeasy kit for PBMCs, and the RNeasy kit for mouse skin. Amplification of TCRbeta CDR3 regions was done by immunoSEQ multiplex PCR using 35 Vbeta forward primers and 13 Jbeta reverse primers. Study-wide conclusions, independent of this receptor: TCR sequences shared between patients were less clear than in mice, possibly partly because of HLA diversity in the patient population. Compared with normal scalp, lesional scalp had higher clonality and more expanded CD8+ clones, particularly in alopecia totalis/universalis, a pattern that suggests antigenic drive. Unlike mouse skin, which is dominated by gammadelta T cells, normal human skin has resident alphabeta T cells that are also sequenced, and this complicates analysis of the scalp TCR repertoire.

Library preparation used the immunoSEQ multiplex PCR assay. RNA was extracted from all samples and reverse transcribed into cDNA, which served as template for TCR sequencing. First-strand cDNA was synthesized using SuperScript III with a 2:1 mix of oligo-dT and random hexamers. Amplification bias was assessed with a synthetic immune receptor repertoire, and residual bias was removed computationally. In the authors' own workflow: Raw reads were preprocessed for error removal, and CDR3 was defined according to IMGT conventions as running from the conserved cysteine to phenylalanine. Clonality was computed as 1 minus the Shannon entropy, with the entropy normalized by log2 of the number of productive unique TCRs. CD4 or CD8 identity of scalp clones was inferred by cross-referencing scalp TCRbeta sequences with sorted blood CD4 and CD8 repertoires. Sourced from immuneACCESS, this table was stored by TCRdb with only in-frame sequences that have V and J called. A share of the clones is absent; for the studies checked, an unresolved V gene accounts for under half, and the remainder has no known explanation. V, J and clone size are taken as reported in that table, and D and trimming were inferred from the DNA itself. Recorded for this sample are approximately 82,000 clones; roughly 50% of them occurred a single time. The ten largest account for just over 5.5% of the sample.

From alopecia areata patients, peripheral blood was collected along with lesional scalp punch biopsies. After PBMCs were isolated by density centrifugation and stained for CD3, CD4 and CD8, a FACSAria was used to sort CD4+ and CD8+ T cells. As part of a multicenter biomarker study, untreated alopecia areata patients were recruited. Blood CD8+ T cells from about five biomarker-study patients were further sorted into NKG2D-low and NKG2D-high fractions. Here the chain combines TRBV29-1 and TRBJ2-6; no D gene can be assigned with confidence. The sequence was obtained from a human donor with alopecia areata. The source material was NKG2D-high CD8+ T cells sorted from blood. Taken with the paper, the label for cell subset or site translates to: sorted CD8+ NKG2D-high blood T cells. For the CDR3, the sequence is CSVEWCQTPGANVLTF. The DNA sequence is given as TGCAGCGTTGAATGGTGCCAGACCCCAGGGGCCAACGTCCTGACTTTC. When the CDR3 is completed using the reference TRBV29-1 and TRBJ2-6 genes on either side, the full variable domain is SAVISQKPSRDICQRGTSLTIQCQVDSQVTMMFWYRQQPGQSLTLIATANQGSEATYESGFVIDKFPISRPNLTFSTLTVSNMSPEDSSIYLCSVEWCQTPGANVLTFGAGSRLTVL.